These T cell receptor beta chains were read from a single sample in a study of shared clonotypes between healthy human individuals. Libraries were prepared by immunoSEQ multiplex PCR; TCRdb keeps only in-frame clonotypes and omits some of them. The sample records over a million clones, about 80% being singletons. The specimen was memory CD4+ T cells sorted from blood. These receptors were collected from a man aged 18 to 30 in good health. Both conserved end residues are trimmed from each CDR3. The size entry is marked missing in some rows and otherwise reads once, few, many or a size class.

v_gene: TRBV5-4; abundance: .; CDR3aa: ASSMRTRRAEQY
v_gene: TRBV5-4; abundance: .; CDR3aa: ASSLGTGGMGEAF
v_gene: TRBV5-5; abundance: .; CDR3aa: ASSLFEPISGANVLT
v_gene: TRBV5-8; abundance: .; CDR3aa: ASSDGTGGGGTQY
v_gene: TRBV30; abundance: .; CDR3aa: AWSVDRGYNSPLH
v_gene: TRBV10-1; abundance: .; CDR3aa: ASSALLAGATDTQY
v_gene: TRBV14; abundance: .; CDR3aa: ASSQGPGELF
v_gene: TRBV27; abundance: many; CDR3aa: ASSLTGGEKLF
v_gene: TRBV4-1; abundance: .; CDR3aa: ASSQEGGGGNQPQH
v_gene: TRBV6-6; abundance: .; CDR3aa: ASRERGGADQPQH